This T cell receptor beta chain was sequenced during a study of CD8+ T cells in alopecia areata. Findings and limits, study-wide: Scalp samples also yield sequences of resident alphabeta T cells from normal skin. Clonality was higher in lesional than normal scalp, especially in alopecia totalis/universalis.

This clone was observed a handful of times. The target antigen is unknown. Extraction and reverse transcription of RNA yielded cDNA as the sequencing template. Data came from immunoSEQ multiplex PCR; TCRdb stores just in-frame clones and leaves some out. The sample has fewer than 110,000 clones, around three fifths seen once. A FACSAria was used to sort CD4+ and CD8+ T cells. These cells came from PBMCs. The source material was CD4+ T cells sorted from blood. This TCR came from a human donor in good health.

In DNA form, the CDR3 reads TGCAGCGTCCTCCCGGGAGAGACCCAGTACTTC. The encoded protein is CSVLPGETQYF. The chain couples TRBV29-1 to TRBJ2-5; D is unclear. The CDR3 has 11 residues. Looked up from germline, CDR1 is SQVTM and CDR2 is ANQGSEA. V shed 6 bases and J shed 4 bases, with 9 bases lying between them.